These T cell receptor beta chains were read from a single sample in a study of CD4+ T cells in melanoma. Sequencing was performed with immunoSEQ multiplex PCR; in TCRdb, only in-frame clones are kept and a portion is missing. The repertoire has over 100,000 clones, about nine tenths of them found once; the top ten carry around 3.3%. Sequencing input: peripheral blood. These receptors came from a human donor with melanoma. Each CDR3 is given with its conserved first and last residue. The order of the fields is V gene, J gene, CDR3 protein.

>TRBV5-4|TRBJ1-4
CASSRDRGGEKLFF
>TRBV7-8|TRBJ1-1
CASSLEGQGMNTEAFF
>TRBV7-9|TRBJ1-2
CASSLVTVYGYTF
>TRBV27|TRBJ2-7
CASRTGLAEQYF
>TRBV2|TRBJ2-3
CASNYDITDTQYF
>TRBV25-1|TRBJ1-5
CASSEWGEGQPQHF
>TRBV2|TRBJ2-1
CASSAILAAYNEQFF
>TRBV7-9|TRBJ2-3
CASTEGQGRDTQYF
>TRBV11-1|TRBJ2-1
CASSLGKWGGAYNEQFF
>TRBV27|TRBJ2-7
CASRRGTSGSYEQYF